This TCR beta chain was recovered during a study of T cells in Graves' hyperthyroidism and ophthalmopathy. Broader study findings: Classification by a 13 V-J model distinguished ophthalmopathy from stable hyperthyroidism.

RNA transcripts yielded amplified TCR beta CDR3 regions. Initially, a first-round RT-PCR of the TCR CDR3 employed the HTBI primer set. TCRdb itself ran the multiplex PCR reads through MiXCR, one entry per CDR3 protein. The sample has 300,000 to 400,000 distinct CDR3 sequences, about 21% seen once. Stability of Graves' hyperthyroidism was defined as absent ophthalmopathy progression within 18 months. Uncontrolled infection, other autoimmune disease, pregnancy or lactation disqualified patients from enrolment. PBMCs came from about 10 ml fresh peripheral blood. Turning to this clonotype: Antigen specificity is unknown.

This CDR3 has 13 residues. V lost 0 bases and J lost 5, with 7 bases in between. In germline, CDR1 is MNHEY, CDR2 SVGEGT. This clonotype was sampled from a woman between 50 and 59 years old with Graves' hyperthyroidism. V is TRBV6-2 or TRBV6-3 and J is TRBJ2-5, with a tentative D call TRBD2 (5 bases). The specimen sequenced was blood. The CDR3 loop is CASSYSSGETQYF. CDR3 DNA sequence: TGTGCCAGCAGTTACTCTTCGGGGGAGACCCAGTACTTC.